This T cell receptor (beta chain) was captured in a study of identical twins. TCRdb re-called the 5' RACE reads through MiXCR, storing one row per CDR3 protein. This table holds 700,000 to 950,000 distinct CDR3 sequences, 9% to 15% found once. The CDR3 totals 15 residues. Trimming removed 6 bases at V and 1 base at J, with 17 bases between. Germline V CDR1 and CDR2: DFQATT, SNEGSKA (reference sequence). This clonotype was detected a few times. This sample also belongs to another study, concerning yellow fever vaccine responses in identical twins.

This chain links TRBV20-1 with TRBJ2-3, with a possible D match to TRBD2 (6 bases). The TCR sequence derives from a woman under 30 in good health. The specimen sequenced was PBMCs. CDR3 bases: TGCAGTGCCGACAGCGGGCGCTTGGGCACAGATACGCAGTATTTT. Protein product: CSADSGRLGTDTQYF.